The 25 T cell receptor beta chains below were found in one sample sequenced in a study of beta chain features in type 1 diabetes. These receptors' targets are unknown. Study findings and constraints: TCRB CDR3s were moderately but significantly shorter in Type 1 diabetes patients in all four CD4+ subsets.

Expressed TCRB transcripts were sequenced because the entire RNA isolate underwent reverse transcription. Data came from immunoSEQ multiplex PCR; TCRdb stores just in-frame clones and leaves some out. Found here are a few hundred thousand clones, about 13% of them singletons; the top ten hold 0.015%. The sample comprised naive CD4+ T cells from blood. The receptors here all came from a woman younger than 35 with type 1 diabetes.

The table lists this clone with a few counts. The chain's CDR3 is CASSPGTPRADTQYF. In nucleotides, the CDR3 is TGCGCCAGCAGCCCCGGGACTCCCAGGGCAGATACGCAGTATTTT. The chain uses TRBV5-1 and TRBJ2-3; D may be TRBD2 (6 bases). The germline CDR1 and CDR2 sequences are SGHRS and YFSETQ. The CDR3 contains 15 residues. V lost 4 bases and J lost 4, with 16 bases in between.

The chain links TRBV19 to TRBJ2-7, with 10 bases aligning to TRBD2. J gave up 2 bases and V 5 bases, and 6 bases lay outside the gene matches. Germline loops: CDR1 LNHDA, CDR2 SQIVND (reference sequence). This CDR3 is 15 amino acids long. CDR3 DNA: TGTGCCAGTAGTGCCCTAGCGGGAGTCACCTACGAGCAGTACTTC. Protein sequence: CASSALAGVTYEQYF.

This clone was observed a handful of times. This chain links TRBV4-3 with TRBJ2-2, with 8 bases matching TRBD1. Germline V gene lookup returns CDR1 LGHNA and CDR2 YSLEER. V lost 2 bases to trimming and J lost 5 bases; unmatched junction nucleotides: 4. This CDR3 spans 15 amino acids. The CDR3 DNA follows: TGCGCCAGCAGCCAACAAGACAGGGGAACCGGGGAGCTGTTTTTT. Residues: CASSQQDRGTGELFF.

This clone was seen more than once but under ten times. The chain employs TRBV5-4 and TRBJ2-5, with 7 bases lining up with TRBD2. Germline values: CDR1 SGHNT, CDR2 YYREEE (reference sequence). J gave up 5 bases and V 4 bases, and 8 bases lay outside the gene matches. The CDR3 extends over 14 amino acids. The chain's CDR3 is CASSVGLGVETQYF. Here the CDR3 DNA reads TGTGCCAGCAGCGTAGGACTAGGTGTTGAGACCCAGTACTTC.

The chain is built from TRBV7-2 and TRBJ1-2; TRBD1 might be the D (6 bases). Germline-derived CDR1 and CDR2 are SGHTA and FQGNSA. The CDR3 covers 13 residues. Trimming stripped 2 bases from V and 6 bases from J, with 10 bases between. The CDR3 loop reads CASSLRGSDGYTF. In DNA, the CDR3 is TGTGCCAGCAGCTTAAGGGGGTCGGATGGCTACACCTTC.

This clone was detected a few times. V is TRBV28 and J is TRBJ2-5; 7 positions match TRBD1. This CDR3 contains 13 residues. CDR1 and CDR2 from the germline V gene are MDHEN and SYDVKM. The J segment lost 2 bases and the V segment lost 6 bases, leaving 3 bases of the junction unmatched. The CDR3 nucleotides read TGTGCCAGCAGAAGACAGGGTCAAGAGACCCAGTACTTC. This translates into CASRRQGQETQYF.

A few counts support this clone. Other DNA sequences within the sample encode an identical CDR3. The CDR3 sequence: CASSLTSETYNEQFF. In DNA form, the CDR3 reads TGTGCCAGCAGCTTGACTAGCGAAACCTACAATGAGCAGTTCTTC. This rearrangement joins TRBV7-3 to TRBJ2-1; TRBD2 aligns across 8 bases. Germline V gives CDR1 SGHTA, CDR2 FQGTGA. This CDR3 is built from 15 residues. Unmatched junction bases numbered 3, after V lost 3 bases and J lost 2 bases.

The chain employs TRBV29-1 and TRBJ2-1, with TRBD2 matching 8 bases. V trimming: 4 bases; J trimming: 10 bases; junction bases outside the gene matches: 3. The length of the CDR3 is 11 residues. The germline CDR1 and CDR2 sequences are SQVTM and ANQGSEA. Here the CDR3 DNA reads TGCAGCGTTGGACTAGCGTGGGAGCAGTTCTTC. Residues: CSVGLAWEQFF.

V usage is TRBV5-1 and J usage is TRBJ1-1; unclear D gene. The ends were cut back, 4 bases at V and 1 base at J, with 14 bases in the middle. Germline CDR1 reads SGHRS; CDR2 reads YFSETQ. This CDR3 comprises 15 residues. Here the CDR3 DNA reads TGCGCCAGCAGCCAACTCAGCGCCGGGAACACTGAAGCTTTCTTT. Protein sequence: CASSQLSAGNTEAFF.

This clone was found a few times. The chain has TRBV29-1 and TRBJ1-1; 7 bases are a match to TRBD1. The CDR3 is made up of 10 amino acids. V trimming: 4 bases; J trimming: 7 bases; junction bases outside the gene matches: 0. Germline assignment: CDR1 SQVTM and CDR2 ANQGSEA. The CDR3 coding sequence is TGCAGCGTTGGACAGGGTGAAGCTTTCTTT. This encodes CSVGQGEAFF.

Here the CDR3 DNA reads TGTGCCAGCAGTTCTATTCTCGGACAGGGAACCTACGAGCAGTACTTC. Translated: CASSSILGQGTYEQYF. The chain links TRBV27 to TRBJ2-7; 8 nucleotides match TRBD1. J was trimmed by 2 bases and V by 4 bases; bases with no gene match: 10. The CDR3 contains 16 residues. The V gene's germline CDR1 is MNHEY and CDR2 SMNVEV (reference sequence).

J is TRBJ2-4 and V is TRBV6-5, with TRBD2 matching 9 bases. The germline CDR1 and CDR2 sequences are MNHEY and SVGAGI. Trimming cost V 2 bases and J 3 bases; bases outside gene matches: 5. This CDR3 has 16 amino acids. CDR3 region: CASSYSPSGVKNIQYF. CDR3 coding DNA: TGTGCCAGCAGTTACAGTCCTAGCGGGGTCAAAAACATTCAGTACTTC.

This clone was seen only a few times. The rearrangement joins TRBV11-3 to TRBJ2-1; 8 bases align to TRBD2. CDR1 and CDR2 from the germline V gene are SGHNT and YENEEA. J lost 6 bases, V lost 5 bases, and 15 bases had no gene match. This CDR3 has 17 amino acids. CDR3 in amino acids: CASSLGPEREWGNEQFF. The DNA for the CDR3 is TGTGCCAGCAGCCTCGGTCCTGAGCGGGAGTGGGGCAATGAGCAGTTCTTC.

This clone was seen more than once but under ten times. The rearrangement uses TRBV28 and TRBJ1-5, with unresolved D. The CDR3 length is 15 residues. Trimming took off 4 bases at V and 0 bases at J, with 10 bases between the two ends. Per the germline V gene, CDR1 is MDHEN and CDR2 is SYDVKM. CDR3 nucleotides: TGTGCCAGCAGTTGGACGGGAAATAGCAATCAGCCCCAGCATTTT. This codes for CASSWTGNSNQPQHF.

This clone was picked up a small number of times. V and J are TRBV18 and TRBJ2-5; D is possibly TRBD1 (7 bases). V lost 6 bases, J lost 2 bases, and 19 bases lay in between. The germline CDR1 and CDR2 sequences are KGHSH and LQKENI. The CDR3 has 16 amino acids. Written as DNA, the CDR3 is TGTGCCAGCTCGCCAGACAGGGAGGCCAGACAAGAGACCCAGTACTTC. It specifies CASSPDREARQETQYF.

This clone was recorded a few times. The chain combines TRBV19 with TRBJ2-3; 12 bases are shared with TRBD2. In germline, CDR1 is LNHDA, CDR2 SQIVND (reference sequence). The CDR3 totals 14 residues. V dropped 3 bases and J dropped 14; count of bases not matched to a gene: 9. For the CDR3, the DNA is TGTGCCAGTAGTATCGGGCTAGCGGGAGGGACACCGTATTTT. This gives the protein CASSIGLAGGTPYF.

The rearrangement links TRBV4-1 to TRBJ1-1, with TRBD1 identical over 10 bases. The CDR3 covers 16 residues. From germline, CDR1 is MGHRA and CDR2 YSYEKL. Trimming removed 8 bases from V and 3 bases from J; junction bases left unmatched: 12. In DNA, the CDR3 is TGCGCCAGCGGAACGGGACAGGGGCGAGTTGACACTGAAGCTTTCTTT. Residues: CASGTGQGRVDTEAFF.

This clone was found a few times. The V call is TRBV5-4, the J call TRBJ2-3; D unresolved. The V gene lost 4 bases and the J gene lost 1 base, with 13 bases spanning the gap. The CDR3 is 15 residues long. Germline CDR1 reads SGHNT; CDR2 reads YYREEE (reference sequence). CDR3 loop: CASSQGLGGTDTQYF. CDR3 nucleotides: TGTGCCAGCAGCCAAGGTCTAGGAGGCACAGATACGCAGTATTTT.

This clone was seen a few times. The chain has TRBV29-1 and TRBJ1-4; 8 positions match TRBD1. The germline CDR1 and CDR2 sequences are SQVTM and ANQGSEA. With 7 bases clipped from V and 2 bases from J, the junction kept 6 bases outside the gene matches. This CDR3 has 14 amino acids. The DNA of the CDR3 is TGCAGCGGGATGACAGGGGCTACTAATGAAAAACTGTTTTTT. Protein: CSGMTGATNEKLFF.

This clone was found a few times. The gene calls are TRBV7-2 and TRBJ2-5, with D possibly TRBD1 on 6 matching bases. V was clipped by 0 bases and J by 2 bases, with 16 bases between them. Germline loops: CDR1 SGHTA, CDR2 FQGNSA. The CDR3 consists of 17 residues. This CDR3 is CASSLAQGTNPQETQYF. DNA of the CDR3: TGTGCCAGCAGCTTAGCGCAGGGGACCAACCCTCAAGAGACCCAGTACTTC. Full variable domain (missing parts from reference TRBV7-2 and TRBJ2-5): GAGVSQSPSNKVTEKGKDVELRCDPISGHTALYWYRQSLGQGLEFLIYFQGNSAPDKSGLPSDRFSAERTGGSVSTLTIQRTQQEDSAVYLCASSLAQGTNPQETQYFGPGTRLLVL.

The chain links TRBV7-2 to TRBJ1-5, with D perhaps matching TRBD1 (6 bases). From germline, CDR1 is SGHTA and CDR2 FQGNSA. Trimming removed 6 bases at V and 6 bases at J, with 12 bases between. The CDR3 contains 13 residues. The CDR3 DNA is TGTGCCAGCAGACAGGGTTTGGGTCAGCCCCAGCATTTT. Translation gives CASRQGLGQPQHF.

This clone occurred a few times. The chain combines TRBV7-9 with TRBJ2-3, with D unclear. V was cut by 2 bases and J by 5 bases, with 8 bases left in between. The CDR3 has 13 amino acids. Per germline, CDR1 SEHNR and CDR2 FQNEAQ (reference sequence). The CDR3 nucleotides read TGTGCCAGCAGCTTATCAGAGGTAGATACGCAGTATTTT. This translates into CASSLSEVDTQYF.

This chain uses TRBV5-1 with TRBJ2-3, with 8 bases fitting TRBD2. J was trimmed by 2 bases and V by 4 bases; bases with no gene match: 9. The CDR3 extends over 16 amino acids. Per germline, CDR1 SGHRS and CDR2 YFSETQ. The CDR3 DNA reads as TGCGCCAGCAGCCCCGGACTAGCTCTCTTCACAGATACGCAGTATTTT. As protein: CASSPGLALFTDTQYF.

The chain joins TRBV18 to TRBJ2-7; 8 bases match TRBD2. Trimming at V came to 0 bases and at J to 3 bases, leaving 10 bases not matched to a gene. There are 17 residues in the CDR3. The germline V gene has CDR1 KGHSH and CDR2 LQKENI. The CDR3 protein is CASSPPWGGLAVYEQYF. The DNA for the CDR3 is TGTGCCAGCTCACCACCATGGGGTGGACTAGCAGTCTACGAGCAGTACTTC.

The chain recombines TRBV27 with TRBJ2-7; D is perhaps TRBD2 (7 bases). The CDR3 is 14 residues long. Germline loops: CDR1 MNHEY, CDR2 SMNVEV (reference sequence). Trimming pared 3 bases from V and 6 bases from J, leaving 15 bases between. The CDR3 spells CASSLMNGGPEQYF. The CDR3 bases are TGTGCCAGCAGTTTGATGAACGGGGGGCCCGAGCAGTACTTC.